This paragraph reports one T cell receptor (beta chain). Germline V gene sequence: CDR1 GTSNPN, CDR2 SVGIG (reference sequence). V was pared by 0 bases and J by 4 bases, with 13 bases between. The CDR3 covers 15 residues. These data belong to a study of CD8 T cells in Susac syndrome. When the RNA was reverse transcribed, random hexamers were used with an input of about 0.5 to 1 ug. TCRdb re-called the immunoSEQ multiplex PCR reads through MiXCR, storing one row per CDR3 protein. Found here are about 290,000 distinct CDR3 sequences, around 85% of them singletons; the top ten hold 0.2% to 0.25%. V and J are TRBV30 and TRBJ1-5, with unresolved D. The sample consisted of CD8+ T cells from PBMCs. The clonotype originates from a human donor with multiple sclerosis. The CDR3 bases are TGTGCCTGGAGTGTTCTCCAAGGCGGTAATCAGCCCCAGCATTTT. This translates into CAWSVLQGGNQPQHF.